This is a list of T cell receptor beta chains from one sample in a study of radiotherapy plus CTLA-4 blockade in lung cancer. Assay: immunoSEQ multiplex PCR; the TCRdb copy retains only in-frame clones and omits some. The profile covers about 78,000 clones, with around nine tenths appearing a single time and just over 0.85% taken by the ten largest. Sequencing used peripheral blood, obtained from a patient treated with radiotherapy plus ipilimumab. All receptors derive from a human donor with non-small cell lung cancer who had stable disease on radiotherapy plus ipilimumab. Each CDR3 is given with its conserved first and last residue. A D gene is named only where the DNA matches it firmly. Some rows have no size entry. The others give once, few or many, or a class for an expanded clone.

DNA,CDR3,D,V,size,J
TGTGCCAGCAGCGTAGCTTCTAATGAGCAGTTCTTC,CASSVASNEQFF,.,TRBV9,.,TRBJ2-1
TGCGCCAGCAGCTCGGGACAGGTCTACAATGAGCAGTTCTTC,CASSSGQVYNEQFF,TRBD1,TRBV5-1,.,TRBJ2-1
TGTGCCAGCAGGGGACAGGGGGAGGCTGAAGCTTTCTTT,CASRGQGEAEAFF,TRBD1,TRBV25-1,.,TRBJ1-1
TGTGCCAGCTCGTGGACAGGACGGGACACCGGGGAGCTGTTTTTT,CASSWTGRDTGELFF,TRBD1,TRBV19,.,TRBJ2-2
TGTGCCAGCACTCCTATGGGTGTTAATCAGCCCCAGCATTTT,CASTPMGVNQPQHF,.,TRBV6-1,.,TRBJ1-5
TGTGCCACCTCTAGGGGGGTCACAGATACGCAGTATTTT,CATSRGVTDTQYF,.,TRBV27,.,TRBJ2-3
TGTGCCAGCCGACAGGCTAATGAAAAACTGTTTTTT,CASRQANEKLFF,.,TRBV28,.,TRBJ1-4
TGTGCCAGCAGTGGAACAGGGCATAATTCACCCCTCCACTTT,CASSGTGHNSPLHF,.,TRBV25-1,.,TRBJ1-6
TGTGCCAGCAGCTTACGGTTTGGGGGCAGAACGAGCACAGATACGCAGTATTTT,CASSLRFGGRTSTDTQYF,.,TRBV7-2,.,TRBJ2-3
TGTGCCAGCAGCTTGAGGCCCCTACGCGGGACAAACTCCTACAATGAGCAGTTCTTC,CASSLRPLRGTNSYNEQFF,.,TRBV5-4,.,TRBJ2-1
TGTGCCAGCTCACCTACGTGGTCTAGCGCCTCAGGGACGAAGCAGTTCTTC,CASSPTWSSASGTKQFF,.,TRBV18,.,TRBJ2-1
TGTGCCAGCAGCTCCCCCGGGCCTACCGAGCAGTTCTTC,CASSSPGPTEQFF,.,TRBV7-3,.,TRBJ2-1
TGTGCCAGCAGCTTAGCTGGGAGGGGCAATCAGCCCCAGCATTTT,CASSLAGRGNQPQHF,.,TRBV7-2,.,TRBJ1-5
TGTGCCAGCAGCCAAGGAGGTGGGGCTAGCGTTTCCTACGAGCAGTACTTC,CASSQGGGASVSYEQYF,.,TRBV4-2,.,TRBJ2-7
TGTGCCAGCAGTGAAGGGCAGCCCTATGGCTACACCTTC,CASSEGQPYGYTF,.,TRBV6-1,.,TRBJ1-2
TGTGCCAGCAGTTTTATACAGGGGAGAACTGAAGCTTTCTTT,CASSFIQGRTEAFF,TRBD1,TRBV28,.,TRBJ1-1
TGTGCCAGCAGCTTAGTCAGGGAAAGCGGAAACACCATATATTTC,CASSLVRESGNTIYF,.,TRBV7-2,.,TRBJ1-3
TGTGCCAGTAGTGTGAAGATAATAAATGAAAAACTGTTTTTT,CASSVKIINEKLFF,.,TRBV19,.,TRBJ1-4
TGTGCCTGGAGCCGGACTAGCGGGGGATCCTACGAGCAGTACTTC,CAWSRTSGGSYEQYF,TRBD2,TRBV30,.,TRBJ2-7
TGCGCCAGCAGCCGAGACTCCTTCACCGAGGAGCTGTTTTTT,CASSRDSFTEELFF,.,TRBV4-1,.,TRBJ2-2
TGCGCCAGCAGGTTATTGGAGGGGAATTCACCCCTCCACTTT,CASRLLEGNSPLHF,.,TRBV10-2,.,TRBJ1-6
TGTGCCAGCAGCTTAGGCCACGGGGACCCGAGGGGTTCACCCCTCCACTTT,CASSLGHGDPRGSPLHF,.,TRBV7-3,.,TRBJ1-6
TGTGCCAGTAGTATAGGAAGCGGGGGGGCAGGGACAGATACGCAGTATTTT,CASSIGSGGAGTDTQYF,TRBD2,TRBV19,.,TRBJ2-3
TGTGCCAGCAGCTCCAGACAGGGAGTTTTCAATGAGCAGTTCTTC,CASSSRQGVFNEQFF,TRBD1,TRBV7-6,.,TRBJ2-1
TGTGCCTGGAGTGACCCATTATCAATGACCTATAGGGATGAGCAGTTCTTC,CAWSDPLSMTYRDEQFF,.,TRBV30,.,TRBJ2-1
TGTGCCAGCAGCTTCGGAAGATCCACTGAAGCTTTCTTT,CASSFGRSTEAFF,.,TRBV7-8,.,TRBJ1-1
TGTGCCAGCTCACCCCGGGACAGGGGATTAAACATTCAGTACTTC,CASSPRDRGLNIQYF,TRBD1,TRBV18,.,TRBJ2-4
TGTGCCAGCAGTGAAGCCCTAGCGGGAATGGAGCAGTTCTTC,CASSEALAGMEQFF,TRBD2,TRBV2,.,TRBJ2-1
TGTGCCAGCAGTGAAGCAGGGGGGGTTGCTCAGCCCCAGCATTTT,CASSEAGGVAQPQHF,.,TRBV6-1,.,TRBJ1-5
TGTGCCAGCAGTAAGGGCCGACGGGGGGGCGGTACAGATACGCAGTATTTT,CASSKGRRGGGTDTQYF,TRBD2,TRBV28,once,TRBJ2-3
TGTGCCAGTAGTATAGAGAGGGTTAAGACTGAAGCTTTCTTT,CASSIERVKTEAFF,.,TRBV19,.,TRBJ1-1
TGTGCCAGCAGCAGAGAACAGGGGGCTCAATCACCCCTCCACTTT,CASSREQGAQSPLHF,TRBD1,TRBV2,.,TRBJ1-6
TGTGCCAGCAGTTACTCGACTTCACCCCTCCACTTT,CASSYSTSPLHF,.,TRBV6-6,.,TRBJ1-6
TGTGCCAGCAGCTTAGGCCGGACGGAGGTGAGTAACTATGGCTACACCTTC,CASSLGRTEVSNYGYTF,.,TRBV13,.,TRBJ1-2
TGTGCCAGCACCCCTGGTTTAATGAACACTGAAGCTTTCTTT,CASTPGLMNTEAFF,.,TRBV18,.,TRBJ1-1
TGTGCCAGCATTAACAGCATTAACTATGGCTACACCTTC,CASINSINYGYTF,.,TRBV28,.,TRBJ1-2
TGTGCCAGCAGCCAAGATCCCGCTAGCGGGGGGTCTAGCACAGATACGCAGTATTTT,CASSQDPASGGSSTDTQYF,TRBD2,TRBV4-2,.,TRBJ2-3